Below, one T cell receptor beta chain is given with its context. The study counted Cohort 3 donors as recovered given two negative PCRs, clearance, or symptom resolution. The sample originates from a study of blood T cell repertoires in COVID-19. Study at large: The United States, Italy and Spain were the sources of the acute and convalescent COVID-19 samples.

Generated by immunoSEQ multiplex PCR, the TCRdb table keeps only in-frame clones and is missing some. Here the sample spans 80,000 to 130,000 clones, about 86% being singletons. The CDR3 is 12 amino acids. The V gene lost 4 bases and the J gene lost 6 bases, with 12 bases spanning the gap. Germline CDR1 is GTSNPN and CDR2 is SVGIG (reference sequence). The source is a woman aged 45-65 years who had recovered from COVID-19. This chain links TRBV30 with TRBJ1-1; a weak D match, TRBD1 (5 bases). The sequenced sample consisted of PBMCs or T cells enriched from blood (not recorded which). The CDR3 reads CAWKQVGAEAFF. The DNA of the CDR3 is TGTGCCTGGAAACAGGTAGGGGCTGAAGCTTTCTTT.